A single sample is the source of the 20 T cell receptor beta chains below, sequenced in a study of read filtering for tumor transcriptome and immune sequencing. The library was built from about 0.4 ug RNA with molecular barcoded adaptors for alpha/delta and beta/gamma chains. TCRdb recomputed calls from the reads with MiXCR, one row per CDR3 protein. The sample yields 62,000 or so distinct CDR3 sequences, approximately 13% seen once. The sample comprised a population of CD138-negative cells sorted from bone marrow. The receptor set was obtained from a donor aged 40 or older with multiple myeloma.

This clonotype has at least ten counts. This chain joins TRBV5-1 and TRBJ2-2, with no clear D. V lost 2 bases and J lost 7, with 15 bases in between. Germline V CDR1 and CDR2: SGHRS, YFSETQ. This CDR3 comprises 15 residues. The CDR3 DNA reads as TGCGCCAGCAGCTTTGGGATAACACCGAACGGGGAGCTGTTTTTT. Amino acids: CASSFGITPNGELFF.

This clonotype was counted many times. V is TRBV7-8 and J is TRBJ2-1; D perhaps matches TRBD2 (5 bases). CDR1 and CDR2 (germline): SGHVS, FQNEAQ. V lost 1 base to trimming and J lost 15 bases, with 16 bases between them. The CDR3 extends over 13 amino acids. The CDR3 nucleotides are TGTGCCAGCAGCTTAGGGACCGGGATCCGAAGGTTCTTC. This gives the protein CASSLGTGIRRFF.

This clonotype came up many times. The chain is built from TRBV20-1 and TRBJ2-3, with TRBD2 matching 9 bases. Germline V gene data show CDR1 as DFQATT and CDR2 as SNEGSKA (reference sequence). The CDR3 length is 15 residues. V dropped 6 bases and J dropped 4; count of bases not matched to a gene: 11. The CDR3 DNA sequence: TGCAGTGCCCCGCCCTGGGGACTAGCCCCAGATACGCAGTATTTT. This translates into CSAPPWGLAPDTQYF.

On this clonotype itself: Being one base from a much bigger clone, this may be a read error. V and J are TRBV5-1 and TRBJ2-7; TRBD1 might be the D (6 bases). Germline values: CDR1 SGHRS, CDR2 YFSETQ. The CDR3 contains 14 residues. CDR3 sequence reads: CASSSGTNSYGQYF. The CDR3 DNA sequence: TGCGCCAGCAGCTCCGGGACAAACTCCTACGGGCAGTACTTC.

About this clonotype itself: A single base separates this from a much larger clone, so it may be a read error. This chain connects TRBV7-9 to TRBJ1-1; D perhaps matches TRBD1 (5 bases). Trimming cost V 5 bases and J 6 bases, with 10 bases left between them. This CDR3 contains 12 residues. CDR1 SEHNR and CDR2 FQNEAQ come from the germline V gene (reference sequence). The CDR3 reads CASSAGAAEAFF. CDR3 DNA sequence: TGTGCCAGCAGCGCCGGGGCAGCTGAAGCTTTCTTT.

CDR3 region: CSARSPGNYEQYF. The DNA of the CDR3 is TGCAGTGCTAGAAGCCCAGGGAATTACGAGCAGTACTTC. This chain connects TRBV20-1 to TRBJ2-7, with D maybe TRBD1 (5 bases). Looked up from germline, CDR1 is DFQATT and CDR2 is SNEGSKA (reference sequence). Trimming removed 2 bases from V and 4 bases from J, with 12 bases in between. This CDR3 has 13 amino acids.

This clonotype was seen many times. This sequence joins TRBV7-2 and TRBJ2-1, with D possibly matching TRBD2 (6 bases). The CDR3 spans 16 residues. The V end was cut by 0 bases, the J end by 4 bases, with 13 bases between. In germline, CDR1 is SGHTA, CDR2 FQGNSA. The CDR3 DNA reads as TGTGCCAGCAGCTTAGCGGGGGGACGTCCGTACAATGAGCAGTTCTTC. This sequence encodes CASSLAGGRPYNEQFF.

This clonotype was seen many times. The chain couples TRBV12-3 or TRBV12-4 to TRBJ2-1; D not resolved. V was clipped by 6 bases and J by 4 bases, with 4 bases between them. This CDR3 comprises 11 residues. The chain's CDR3 is CASRLYNEQFF. The DNA for the CDR3 is TGTGCCAGCAGACTTTACAATGAGCAGTTCTTC.

This clonotype has at least ten counts. V and J are TRBV30 and TRBJ1-5, with 7 bases matching TRBD1. Germline V gene lookup returns CDR1 GTSNPN and CDR2 SVGIG (reference sequence). There are 16 residues in the CDR3. J lost 3 bases, V lost 4 bases, and 12 bases had no gene match. The CDR3, as DNA: TGTGCCTGGACCCCGGGACAGAGGGGATTCAATCAGCCCCAGCATTTT. Translated, it gives CAWTPGQRGFNQPQHF. Variable domain in full (rest from reference TRBV30 and TRBJ1-5): SQTIHQWPATLVQPVGSPLSLECTVEGTSNPNLYWYRQAAGRGLQLLFYSVGIGQISSEVPQNLSASRPQDRQFILSSKKLLLSDSGFYLCAWTPGQRGFNQPQHFGDGTRLSIL.

The table lists this clonotype with many counts. The rearrangement uses TRBV29-1 and TRBJ1-1, with D maybe TRBD1 (6 bases). Deletions cut 6 bases from V and 4 bases from J, with 18 bases between. This CDR3 spans 14 amino acids. Germline values: CDR1 SQVTM, CDR2 ANQGSEA. The CDR3 region is CSVRNRVAGTEAFF. The CDR3 nucleotides read TGCAGCGTGCGAAACAGGGTCGCGGGCACTGAAGCTTTCTTT.

This clonotype was counted at least ten times. The chain employs TRBV3-1 and TRBJ1-1; D uncertain. The CDR3 is 12 residues long. V was cut by 0 bases and J by 5 bases, with 4 bases left in between. CDR1 LGHDT and CDR2 YNNKEL come from the germline V gene (reference sequence). DNA for the CDR3: TGTGCCAGCAGCCAAGATCTGACTGAAGCTTTCTTT. It codes for CASSQDLTEAFF.

Note on this clonotype: This could be a read error, since a much larger clone is one nucleotide away. J is TRBJ1-5 and V is TRBV11-2, with D perhaps TRBD1 (5 bases). The germline V gene has CDR1 SGHAT and CDR2 FQNNGV. The CDR3 has 15 residues. The CDR3 region has the DNA TGTGCCAGCAGCGAGCTAGGGACCGTCAATCGGCCCCAGCATTTT. Translation gives CASSELGTVNRPQHF.

At least ten counts were recorded for this clonotype. CDR3 in amino acids: CASSLVGEARKKLFF. The DNA of the CDR3 is TGTGCCAGCAGCTTGGTGGGGGAGGCTCGTAAAAAACTGTTTTTT. The gene calls are TRBV5-6 and TRBJ1-4; TRBD1 might be the D (5 bases). Germline V CDR1 and CDR2: SGHDT, YYEEEE. The CDR3 has 15 amino acids. Trimming cost V 0 bases and J 9 bases, with 15 bases left between them.

V gene TRBV20-1 combines with J gene TRBJ1-2; perhaps TRBD1 as D (5 bases). V was clipped by 1 base and J by 4 bases, with 10 bases between them. Germline-derived CDR1 and CDR2 are DFQATT and SNEGSKA (reference sequence). The length of the CDR3 is 13 residues. CDR3 DNA sequence: TGCAGTGCTAGAGTAGCAGGGAGCTATGGCTACACCTTC. Its translation is CSARVAGSYGYTF.

This clonotype was seen at least ten times. The rearrangement uses TRBV19 and TRBJ2-1; D may be TRBD1 or TRBD2 (5 bases each). Trimming removed 5 bases at V and 4 bases at J, with 30 bases between. Germline V gene data show CDR1 as LNHDA and CDR2 as SQIVND (reference sequence). This CDR3 spans 20 amino acids. In DNA, the CDR3 is TGTGCCAGTAGTGACCCTATAATAGGGACCGAAGATAGCTTATACAATGAGCAGTTCTTC. Translated: CASSDPIIGTEDSLYNEQFF. Full variable domain (remainder filled in from reference TRBV19 and TRBJ2-1): DGGITQSPKYLFRKEGQNVTLSCEQNLNHDAMYWYRQDPGQGLRLIYYSQIVNDFQKGDIAEGYSVSREKKESFPLTVTSAQKNPTAFYLCASSDPIIGTEDSLYNEQFFGPGTRLTVL.

At least ten counts were recorded for this clonotype. The rearrangement joins TRBV12-3 or TRBV12-4 to TRBJ2-1, with 14 positions matching TRBD2. V lost 5 bases, J lost 2 bases, and 2 bases stayed unmatched. The CDR3 length is 16 residues. The CDR3 region is CASSPTSGRAYNEQFF. DNA of the CDR3: TGTGCCAGCAGTCCGACTAGCGGGAGGGCCTACAATGAGCAGTTCTTC.

This clonotype was counted at least ten times. V gene TRBV3-1 combines with J gene TRBJ2-1; 7 nucleotides line up with TRBD2. From germline, CDR1 is LGHDT and CDR2 YNNKEL (reference sequence). The J segment lost 6 bases and the V segment lost 0 bases, leaving 5 bases of the junction unmatched. There are 15 residues in the CDR3. CDR3 bases: TGTGCCAGCAGCCAAGAAAGTCGGGGGGTCAATGAGCAGTTCTTC. Translated: CASSQESRGVNEQFF.

The rearrangement links TRBV7-9 to TRBJ2-3; tentatively, D is TRBD1 (6 bases). V was pared by 0 bases and J by 10 bases, with 17 bases between. The V gene's germline CDR1 is SEHNR and CDR2 FQNEAQ (reference sequence). The CDR3 loop spans 15 amino acids. Written as DNA, the CDR3 is TGTGCCAGCAGCTTAGCGGGGGCGCGATTGGATGCGCAGTATTTT. As protein: CASSLAGARLDAQYF.

This clonotype was counted a few times. The chain recombines TRBV5-1 with TRBJ1-5; 10 nucleotides line up with TRBD1. V lost 3 bases to trimming and J lost 5 bases; unmatched junction nucleotides: 2. CDR1 and CDR2 from the germline V gene are SGHRS and YFSETQ. This CDR3 is built from 14 residues. CDR3 sequence (DNA): TGCGCCAGCAGCTGGGGGACAGGGGATCAGCCCCAGCATTTT. This translates into CASSWGTGDQPQHF.

J is TRBJ2-5 and V is TRBV7-2; 7 bases match TRBD2. Germline CDR1 SGHTA, CDR2 FQGNSA. Trimming at V came to 1 base and at J to 4 bases, leaving 9 bases not matched to a gene. CDR3 length equals 16 residues. The CDR3 sequence: CASSLELAARGETQYF. The CDR3 DNA reads as TGTGCCAGCAGCTTAGAGCTAGCGGCCCGGGGAGAGACCCAGTACTTC.